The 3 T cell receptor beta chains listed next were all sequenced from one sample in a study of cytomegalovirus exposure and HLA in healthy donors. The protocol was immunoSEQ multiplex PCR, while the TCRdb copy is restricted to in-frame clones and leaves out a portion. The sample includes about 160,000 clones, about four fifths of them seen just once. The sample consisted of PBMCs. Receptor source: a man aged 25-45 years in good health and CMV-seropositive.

CDR3 bases: TGTGCCAGCAAGAGGGACAGGGGATTTAATGAAAAACTGTTTTTT. It encodes CASKRDRGFNEKLFF. The chain uses TRBV28 and TRBJ1-4, with TRBD1 identical over 10 bases. From germline, CDR1 is MDHEN and CDR2 SYDVKM. The J segment lost 4 bases and the V segment lost 7 bases, leaving 6 bases of the junction unmatched. This CDR3 spans 15 amino acids.

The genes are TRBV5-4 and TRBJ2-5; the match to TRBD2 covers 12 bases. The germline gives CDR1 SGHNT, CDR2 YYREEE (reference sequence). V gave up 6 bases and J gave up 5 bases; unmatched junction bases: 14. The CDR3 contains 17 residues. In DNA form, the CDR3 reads TGTGCCAGCACCCCGACTAGCGGGGGCCCTCGAGGGGAGACCCAGTACTTC. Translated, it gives CASTPTSGGPRGETQYF. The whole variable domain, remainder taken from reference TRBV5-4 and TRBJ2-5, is ETGVTQSPTHLIKTRGQQVTLRCSSQSGHNTVSWYQQALGQGPQFIFQYYREEENGRGNFPPRFSGLQFPNYSSELNVNALELDDSALYLCASTPTSGGPRGETQYFGPGTRLLVL.

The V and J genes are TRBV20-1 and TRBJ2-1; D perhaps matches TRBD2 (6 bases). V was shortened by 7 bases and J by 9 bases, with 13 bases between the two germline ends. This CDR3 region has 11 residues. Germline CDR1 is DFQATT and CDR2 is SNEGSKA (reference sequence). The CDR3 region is CSVSPAGEQFF. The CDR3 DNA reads TGCAGTGTCAGCCCAGCGGGTGAGCAGTTCTTC.